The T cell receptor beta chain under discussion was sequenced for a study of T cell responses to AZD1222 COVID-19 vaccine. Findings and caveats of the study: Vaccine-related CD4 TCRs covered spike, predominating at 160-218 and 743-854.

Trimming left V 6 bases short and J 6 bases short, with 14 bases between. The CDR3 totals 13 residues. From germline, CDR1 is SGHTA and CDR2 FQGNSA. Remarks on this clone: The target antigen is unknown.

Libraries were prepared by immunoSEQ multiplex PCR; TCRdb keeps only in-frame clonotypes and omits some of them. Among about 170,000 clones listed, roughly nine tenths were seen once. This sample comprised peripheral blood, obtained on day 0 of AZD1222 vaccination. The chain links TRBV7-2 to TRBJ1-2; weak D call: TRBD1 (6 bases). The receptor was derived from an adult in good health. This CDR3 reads CASRNQGTDGYTF. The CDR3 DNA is TGTGCCAGCAGAAACCAGGGGACCGATGGCTACACCTTC.